These T cell receptor beta chains were read from a single sample in a study of CD8+CD57+ T cells in acquired aplastic anemia. Each CDR3 protein is one row after TCRdb ran MiXCR on the reads. The sample has 310,000 or so distinct CDR3 sequences; under 65% are singletons. The sequenced sample consisted of sorted CD4+, CD8+, or CD8+CD57+ T cells (not recorded which) from PBMCs. These receptors were obtained from a human donor with aplastic anemia. CDR3s include the opening cysteine and the closing phenylalanine or tryptophan. A D gene is named only where the DNA matches it firmly. Where a row states a size, it is once, few, many or the class of an expanded clone; other rows omit it.

d_call: TRBD1
v_call: TRBV29-1
j_call: TRBJ2-7
clone_size: NA
cdr3_length: 15
cdr3_aa: CSVETSGQRSAEQYF
cdr3_nt: TGCAGCGTTGAGACTTCGGGACAGCGCTCGGCCGAGCAGTACTTC

d_call: TRBD1
v_call: TRBV5-1
j_call: TRBJ2-6
clone_size: many
cdr3_length: 16
cdr3_aa: CATGTGVLSGANVLTF
cdr3_nt: TGCGCCACCGGTACAGGGGTGCTTTCTGGGGCCAACGTCCTGACTTTC

d_call: NA
v_call: TRBV7-9
j_call: TRBJ1-4
clone_size: NA
cdr3_length: 15
cdr3_aa: CASSFPGTDNEKLFF
cdr3_nt: TGTGCCAGCAGCTTCCCTGGGACCGACAATGAAAAACTGTTTTTT

d_call: NA
v_call: TRBV20-1
j_call: TRBJ2-3
clone_size: few
cdr3_length: 15
cdr3_aa: CSARDGGTGTDTQYF
cdr3_nt: TGCAGTGCTAGAGATGGGGGTACAGGGACAGATACGCAGTATTTT

d_call: NA
v_call: TRBV29-1
j_call: TRBJ2-4
clone_size: NA
cdr3_length: 14
cdr3_aa: CSVTGLGAKNIQYF
cdr3_nt: TGCAGCGTTACAGGGCTGGGGGCCAAAAACATTCAGTACTTC

d_call: NA
v_call: TRBV5-6
j_call: TRBJ1-1
clone_size: NA
cdr3_length: 14
cdr3_aa: CASSLETPNTEAFF
cdr3_nt: TGTGCCAGCAGCTTGGAAACCCCGAACACTGAAGCTTTCTTT

d_call: TRBD1
v_call: TRBV7-2
j_call: TRBJ2-7
clone_size: NA
cdr3_length: 17
cdr3_aa: CASSLGGPGQKIYEQYF
cdr3_nt: TGTGCCAGCAGCTTAGGGGGACCGGGACAGAAGATCTACGAGCAGTACTTC

d_call: TRBD2
v_call: TRBV20-1
j_call: TRBJ2-5
clone_size: many
cdr3_length: 14
cdr3_aa: CSAHTGLAEETQYF
cdr3_nt: TGCAGTGCTCATACGGGACTAGCGGAGGAGACCCAGTACTTC

d_call: NA
v_call: TRBV15
j_call: TRBJ2-2
clone_size: NA
cdr3_length: 14
cdr3_aa: CATSRAHGSGELFF
cdr3_nt: TGTGCCACCAGCAGAGCGCACGGGTCCGGGGAGCTGTTTTTT

d_call: NA
v_call: TRBV25-1
j_call: TRBJ1-6
clone_size: few
cdr3_length: 13
cdr3_aa: CASGPSGNSPLHF
cdr3_nt: TGTGCCAGCGGCCCATCGGGTAATTCACCCCTCCACTTT

d_call: NA
v_call: TRBV3-1
j_call: TRBJ2-2
clone_size: NA
cdr3_length: 13
cdr3_aa: CASSEQGTGELFF
cdr3_nt: TGTGCCAGCAGTGAGCAGGGAACCGGGGAGCTGTTTTTT

d_call: TRBD2
v_call: TRBV20-1
j_call: TRBJ2-7
clone_size: many
cdr3_length: 16
cdr3_aa: CSASPLSGSPYYEQYF
cdr3_nt: TGCAGTGCTAGCCCTCTTAGCGGGTCACCTTACTACGAGCAGTACTTC

d_call: TRBD2
v_call: TRBV10-3
j_call: TRBJ2-3
clone_size: NA
cdr3_length: 17
cdr3_aa: CAISRGLAGIGTDTQYF
cdr3_nt: TGTGCCATCAGCCGGGGACTAGCGGGGATTGGCACAGATACGCAGTATTTT

d_call: NA
v_call: TRBV5-8
j_call: TRBJ2-7
clone_size: many
cdr3_length: 13
cdr3_aa: CASSLYGPHEQYF
cdr3_nt: TGTGCCAGCAGCTTGTACGGGCCCCACGAGCAGTACTTC

d_call: NA
v_call: TRBV25-1
j_call: TRBJ2-1
clone_size: NA
cdr3_length: 16
cdr3_aa: CASSTGFGRDYNEQFF
cdr3_nt: TGTGCCAGCAGCACAGGGTTCGGGCGGGACTACAATGAGCAGTTCTTC

d_call: NA
v_call: TRBV20-1
j_call: TRBJ1-1
clone_size: NA
cdr3_length: 15
cdr3_aa: CSAIGRGRGNTEAFF
cdr3_nt: TGCAGTGCTATAGGTAGGGGCAGGGGGAACACTGAAGCTTTCTTT